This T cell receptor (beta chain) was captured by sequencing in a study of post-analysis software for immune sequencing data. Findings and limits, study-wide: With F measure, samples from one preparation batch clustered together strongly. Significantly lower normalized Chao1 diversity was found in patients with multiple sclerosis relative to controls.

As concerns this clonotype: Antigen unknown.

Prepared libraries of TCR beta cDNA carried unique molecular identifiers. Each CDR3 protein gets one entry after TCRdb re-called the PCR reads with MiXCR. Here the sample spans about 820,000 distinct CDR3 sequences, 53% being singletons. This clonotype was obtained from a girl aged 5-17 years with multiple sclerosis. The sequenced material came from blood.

Here the CDR3 reads CASSTQEGSTYEQYF. DNA of the CDR3: TGTGCCAGCAGCACCCAGGAGGGGTCGACCTACGAGCAGTACTTC. The chain uses TRBV6-5 and TRBJ2-7; tentatively, D is TRBD2 (6 bases). V gave up 6 bases and J gave up 2 bases, with 17 bases separating them. From germline, CDR1 is MNHEY and CDR2 SVGAGI. This CDR3 is 15 amino acids long.